These T cell receptor beta chains were read from a single sample in a study of T cell clones after liver transplantation. Profiling relied on immunoSEQ multiplex PCR, and the TCRdb table lists in-frame clones only, not all of them. The sample shows roughly 55,000 clones, more than 65% of them seen only once. This sample comprised CD4+ T cells from blood, obtained roughly 56 months after liver transplant. These receptors originate from a human patient who received a liver transplant. The graft donor may account for some of the T cells. Each CDR3 is given with its conserved first and last residue. A D gene is named only where the DNA matches it firmly. Clone size is given for some rows only: seen once, a few or many times, or a class if the clone is expanded.

V gene	D gene	clone size	J gene	CDR3 DNA	CDR3 protein
TRBV28	TRBD1	.	TRBJ1-5	TGTGCCAGCCGACAGGGTTTTCAGCCCCAGCATTTT	CASRQGFQPQHF
TRBV6-1	TRBD1	.	TRBJ2-1	TGTGCCAGCAGTGAAGTACAGGGGGCCAGCAATGAGCAGTTCTTC	CASSEVQGASNEQFF
TRBV28	TRBD1	.	TRBJ2-1	TGTGCCAGCAGTCCATATGACAGGGGACGAGGGTTCTTC	CASSPYDRGRGFF
TRBV25-1	.	.	TRBJ2-7	TGTGCCAGCAGTGACTCACAGGGAGGAGACTACGAGCAGTACTTC	CASSDSQGGDYEQYF
TRBV30	TRBD1	.	TRBJ1-1	TGTGCCTTGATCCGGGACAGGGGCGACACTGAAGCTTTCTTT	CALIRDRGDTEAFF
TRBV7-6	.	.	TRBJ1-2	TGTGCCAGCAGCTTATATAGGGGGTGGGAGACCTATGGTGGCTACACCTTC	CASSLYRGWETYGGYTF
TRBV30	.	.	TRBJ1-1	TGTGCCTGGAGTGGAGGCGCCAGGGCCCAAGCTTTCTTT	CAWSGGARAQAFF
TRBV5-5	.	.	TRBJ1-5	TGTGCCAGCAGCTGGGATACGAATCAGCCCCAGCATTTT	CASSWDTNQPQHF
TRBV28	TRBD1	.	TRBJ1-1	TGTGCCAGCAGTTCCAACAGGGGTTACCCCTTGAACACTGAAGCTTTCTTT	CASSSNRGYPLNTEAFF
TRBV6-5	.	.	TRBJ1-4	TGTGCCAGCAGTTCGGACCCGGCCCTCCCTAATGAAAAACTGTTTTTT	CASSSDPALPNEKLFF
TRBV6-4	.	.	TRBJ1-5	TGTGCCAGCAGCCCAGAGGAGAATCAGCCCCAGCATTTT	CASSPEENQPQHF
TRBV4-1	.	few	TRBJ2-3	TGCGCCAGCAGCTCCCACCGGGACCCCGGGGATACGCAGTATTTT	CASSSHRDPGDTQYF
TRBV21-1	.	.	TRBJ1-4	TGTGCCAGCAGGACAGGGGAAAATGAAAAACTGTTTTTT	CASRTGENEKLFF
TRBV18	.	.	TRBJ2-1	TGTGCCAGCTCCGGAACTACCTACAATGAGCAGTTCTTC	CASSGTTYNEQFF
TRBV28	.	.	TRBJ2-7	TGTGCCAGCAATCACAGGGCCTACGAGCAGTACTTC	CASNHRAYEQYF
TRBV7-9	TRBD2	.	TRBJ2-3	TGTGCCAGCAGCCTACACGGGAGGGCAGATACGCAGTATTTT	CASSLHGRADTQYF
TRBV18	.	.	TRBJ1-3	TGTGCCAGCTCACCTCGGGACGGAGACTCTGGAAACACCATATATTTT	CASSPRDGDSGNTIYF
TRBV30	TRBD2	.	TRBJ2-7	TGTGCCTGGAGTCGCCCGGGACTAGCGGGGGCTGGGCGAGCCTACGAGCAGTACTTC	CAWSRPGLAGAGRAYEQYF
TRBV6-5	.	few	TRBJ2-2	TGTGCCAGCAGTTACTCATTCAGGTTGGCCGGGGAGCTGTTTTTT	CASSYSFRLAGELFF
TRBV28	.	once	TRBJ1-2	TGTGCCAGCAGTTCCGGGCCGGAAAGCTATGGCTACACCTTC	CASSSGPESYGYTF
TRBV5-8	.	.	TRBJ2-3	TGTGCCAGCAGCTTTCTCCAGGTTAGCACAGATACGCAGTATTTT	CASSFLQVSTDTQYF
TRBV30	.	.	TRBJ2-3	TGTGCCTGGAAAAAACCAGGGACAAGCACAGATACGCAGTATTTT	CAWKKPGTSTDTQYF
TRBV29-1	TRBD1	.	TRBJ2-3	TGCAGCGTTGAACTCAGGGACAGGTGGTCGTCAGATACGCAGTATTTT	CSVELRDRWSSDTQYF
TRBV2	.	.	TRBJ1-6	TGTGCCAGCTGGGGTTCCGGCGGACGAATTAGCTCCTATAATTCACCCCTCCACTTT	CASWGSGGRISSYNSPLHF
TRBV5-4	TRBD1	.	TRBJ2-7	TGTGCCAGCAGCTCGGGACAGGCCTCCTACGAGCAGTACTTC	CASSSGQASYEQYF
TRBV6-1	.	.	TRBJ1-2	TGTGCCAGCAGTGAAGGGCAGGGCCGGGGCTACACCTTC	CASSEGQGRGYTF
TRBV5-6	TRBD1	.	TRBJ1-6	TGTGCCAGCAGCGAAACAGGGGTAACCTATAATTCACCCCTCCACTTT	CASSETGVTYNSPLHF
TRBV7-3	.	once	TRBJ2-3	TGTGCCAGCAGCTCGGGTCAATCCACAGATACGCAGTATTTT	CASSSGQSTDTQYF
TRBV7-9	TRBD1	.	TRBJ2-1	TGTGCCAGCAGCTTAGGGGACAGTCCCTACAATGAGCAGTTCTTC	CASSLGDSPYNEQFF
TRBV27	.	.	TRBJ1-1	TGTGCCAGCAGTTCGTCCGGGGCTGAGAGTACTGAAGCTTTCTTT	CASSSSGAESTEAFF
TRBV28	.	.	TRBJ2-5	TGTGCCAGCAGTTCCCAAGAGACCCAGTACTTC	CASSSQETQYF
TRBV19	TRBD1	few	TRBJ1-2	TGTGCCAGTAGTCTCCTGGACAGGGGGCTTAAAGGCTACACCTTC	CASSLLDRGLKGYTF
TRBV12-5	TRBD1	.	TRBJ1-3	TGTGCTAGTGGGACAGGGGCCGGAAACACCATATATTTT	CASGTGAGNTIYF
TRBV29-1	.	.	TRBJ1-5	TGCAGCGTCGGCTCCCAGGGGCAGCCCCAGCATTTT	CSVGSQGQPQHF
TRBV7-2	TRBD2	.	TRBJ2-7	TGTGCCAGCAGCCTTTGGACTAGCAGATCCGAGCAGTACTTC	CASSLWTSRSEQYF
TRBV28	.	.	TRBJ1-1	TGTGCCAGCAGTCCGGGACAGAACACTGAAGCTTTCTTT	CASSPGQNTEAFF
TRBV6-1	.	.	TRBJ2-7	TGTGCCAGCAGTGATCCCGGTGTCAAAGACGAGCAGTACTTC	CASSDPGVKDEQYF
TRBV20-1	.	.	TRBJ2-4	TGCAGTGCTAGGGCAGGGTGGGGTCAGTACTTC	CSARAGWGQYF
TRBV5-1	.	.	TRBJ2-3	TGCGCCAGCAGCTTGGAAGCGGATACGCAGTATTTT	CASSLEADTQYF
TRBV19	TRBD1	.	TRBJ1-6	TGTGCCAGTAGTGTCCTTTCGGGACAGTGGGATTCACCCCTCCACTTT	CASSVLSGQWDSPLHF
TRBV6-1	TRBD1	many	TRBJ2-7	TGTGCCAGCACGTCGGGACAGGGTAGCCACGAGCAGTACTTC	CASTSGQGSHEQYF
TRBV7-3	.	.	TRBJ2-2	TGTGCCAGCAGCCCACAGGGAACGGGCGGGGAGCTGTTTTTT	CASSPQGTGGELFF
TRBV9	TRBD2	.	TRBJ2-3	TGTGCCAGCAGCGCCCGGACTAGCGGCAGCACAGATACGCAGTATTTT	CASSARTSGSTDTQYF
TRBV6-1	.	.	TRBJ2-2	TGTGCCAGCAGTGACAGGTCTCGTGGGGAGCTGTTTTTT	CASSDRSRGELFF
TRBV7-8	.	.	TRBJ1-1	TGTGCCAGCACCTTACAGGGAACGATGAACACTGAAGCTTTCTTT	CASTLQGTMNTEAFF
TRBV6-5	.	.	TRBJ1-1	TGTGCCAGCAGTTTTCTATACAGGTCAAACACTGAAGCTTTCTTT	CASSFLYRSNTEAFF
TRBV15	.	.	TRBJ2-2	TGTGCCACCAGCAGAGCTGGGACTGCCGGGGAGCTGTTTTTT	CATSRAGTAGELFF
TRBV18	TRBD1	few	TRBJ1-3	TGTGCCAGCTCACCAACCGGGACAGGGGGAAACACCATATATTTT	CASSPTGTGGNTIYF
TRBV9	TRBD1	once	TRBJ2-7	TGTGCCAGCAGCGTCAGACAGGGCTACGAGCAGTACTTC	CASSVRQGYEQYF
TRBV28	TRBD1	.	TRBJ1-4	TGTGCCAGCAGCCTGGGACAGGCTGGTGAAAAACTGTTTTTT	CASSLGQAGEKLFF
TRBV2	.	.	TRBJ1-4	TGTGCCAGCAGTGTTGACAGGAATGAAAAACTGTTTTTT	CASSVDRNEKLFF
TRBV29-1	.	.	TRBJ1-1	TGCAGCCCCCAGCGGGGGGCCGGAGCGGAAGCTTTCTTT	CSPQRGAGAEAFF
TRBV29-1	.	.	TRBJ1-2	TGCAGCTTCAGGGGCTGGGGAAACTATGGCTACACCTTC	CSFRGWGNYGYTF
TRBV6-1	.	few	TRBJ1-2	TGTGCCAGCAGTGACGACGGGACCTACTATGGCTACACCTTC	CASSDDGTYYGYTF
TRBV28	.	.	TRBJ2-3	TGTGCCAGCAGCCAGCCGGGTTCTAGGGATACGCAGTATTTT	CASSQPGSRDTQYF
TRBV5-4	TRBD1	.	TRBJ2-7	TGTGCCAGCAGCTTGGCCGGGACAGTCGGCTACGAGCAGTACTTC	CASSLAGTVGYEQYF
TRBV28	TRBD1	.	TRBJ1-2	TGTGCCAGCAGTTTTAATTGGCGGGACAGGGGCGACTATGGCTACACCTTC	CASSFNWRDRGDYGYTF
TRBV18	.	.	TRBJ1-1	TGTGCCAGCTCACGCTACAGGGATTCGAACACTGAAGCTTTCTTT	CASSRYRDSNTEAFF
TRBV10-1	.	.	TRBJ2-3	TGCGCCAGCAGTCCACTGGACAGCTCTCCTAGCACAGATACGCAGTATTTT	CASSPLDSSPSTDTQYF